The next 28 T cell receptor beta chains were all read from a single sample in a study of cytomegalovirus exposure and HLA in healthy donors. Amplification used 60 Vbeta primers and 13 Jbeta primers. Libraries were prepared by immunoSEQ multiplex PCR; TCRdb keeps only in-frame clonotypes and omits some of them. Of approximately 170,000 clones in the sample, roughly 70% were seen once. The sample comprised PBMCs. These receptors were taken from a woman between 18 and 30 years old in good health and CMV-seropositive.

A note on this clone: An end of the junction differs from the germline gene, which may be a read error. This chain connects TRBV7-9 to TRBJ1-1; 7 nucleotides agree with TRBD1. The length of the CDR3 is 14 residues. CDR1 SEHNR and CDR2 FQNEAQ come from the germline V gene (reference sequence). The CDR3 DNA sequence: TGTTCCAGCAGCCTGGGACAGTCAGACACTGAAGCTTTCTTT. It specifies CSSSLGQSDTEAFF.

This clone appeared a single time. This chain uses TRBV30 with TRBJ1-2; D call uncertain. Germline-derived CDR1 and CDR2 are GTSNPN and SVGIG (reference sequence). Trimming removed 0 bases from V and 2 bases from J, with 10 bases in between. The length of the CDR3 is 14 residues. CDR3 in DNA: TGTGCCTGGAGTGTACGGCGGGGAAACTATGGCTACACCTTC. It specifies CAWSVRRGNYGYTF.

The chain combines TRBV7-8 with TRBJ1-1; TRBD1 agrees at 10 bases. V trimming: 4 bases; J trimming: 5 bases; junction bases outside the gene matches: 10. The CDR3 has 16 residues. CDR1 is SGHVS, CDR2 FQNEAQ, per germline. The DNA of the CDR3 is TGTGCCAGCAGCTGGAACCGCGGGACAGGGGATACTGAAGCTTTCTTT. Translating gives CASSWNRGTGDTEAFF.

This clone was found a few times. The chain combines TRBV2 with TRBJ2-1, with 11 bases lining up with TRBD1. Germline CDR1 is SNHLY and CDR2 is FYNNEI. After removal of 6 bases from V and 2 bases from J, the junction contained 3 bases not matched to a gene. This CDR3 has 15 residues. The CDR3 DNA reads TGTGCCAGCAGAGGACAGGGGGCAACCTACAATGAGCAGTTCTTC. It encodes CASRGQGATYNEQFF. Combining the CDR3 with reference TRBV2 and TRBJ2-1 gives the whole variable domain EPEVTQTPSHQVTQMGQEVILRCVPISNHLYFYWYRQILGQKVEFLVSFYNNEISEKSEIFDDQFSVERPDGSNFTLKIRSTKLEDSAMYFCASRGQGATYNEQFFGPGTRLTVL.

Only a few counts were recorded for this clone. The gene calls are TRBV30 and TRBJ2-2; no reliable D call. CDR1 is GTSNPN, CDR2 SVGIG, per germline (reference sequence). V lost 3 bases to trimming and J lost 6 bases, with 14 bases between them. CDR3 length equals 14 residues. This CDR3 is CAWRIPGSAGELFF. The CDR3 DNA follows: TGTGCCTGGAGAATCCCAGGTAGTGCCGGGGAGCTGTTTTTT. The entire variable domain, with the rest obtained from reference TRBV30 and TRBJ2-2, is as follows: SQTIHQWPATLVQPVGSPLSLECTVEGTSNPNLYWYRQAAGRGLQLLFYSVGIGQISSEVPQNLSASRPQDRQFILSSKKLLLSDSGFYLCAWRIPGSAGELFFGEGSRLTVL.

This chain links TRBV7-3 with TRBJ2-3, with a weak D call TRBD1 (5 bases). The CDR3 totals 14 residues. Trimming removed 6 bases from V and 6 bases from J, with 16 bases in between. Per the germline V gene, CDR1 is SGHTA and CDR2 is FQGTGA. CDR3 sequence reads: CASSTGFDVDTQYF. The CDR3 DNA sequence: TGTGCCAGCAGTACAGGATTCGACGTTGATACGCAGTATTTT.

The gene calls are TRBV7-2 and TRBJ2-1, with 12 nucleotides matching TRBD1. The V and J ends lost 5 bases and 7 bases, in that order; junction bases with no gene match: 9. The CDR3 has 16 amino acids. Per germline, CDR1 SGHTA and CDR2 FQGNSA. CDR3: CASSGRDRGRENEQFF. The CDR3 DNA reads TGTGCCAGCAGCGGACGGGACAGGGGGCGTGAGAATGAGCAGTTCTTC.

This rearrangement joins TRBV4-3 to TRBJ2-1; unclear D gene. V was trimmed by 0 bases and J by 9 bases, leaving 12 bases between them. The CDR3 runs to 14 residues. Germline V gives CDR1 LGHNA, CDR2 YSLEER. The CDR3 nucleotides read TGCGCCAGCAGCCAAGATATTCAGTTAACTGAGCAGTTCTTC. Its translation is CASSQDIQLTEQFF.

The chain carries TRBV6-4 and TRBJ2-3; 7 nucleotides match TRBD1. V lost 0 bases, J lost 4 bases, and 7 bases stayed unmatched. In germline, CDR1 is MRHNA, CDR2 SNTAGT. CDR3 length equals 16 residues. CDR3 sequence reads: CASSDSSLGQPDTQYF. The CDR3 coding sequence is TGTGCCAGCAGTGACTCGAGTCTGGGACAGCCAGATACGCAGTATTTT.

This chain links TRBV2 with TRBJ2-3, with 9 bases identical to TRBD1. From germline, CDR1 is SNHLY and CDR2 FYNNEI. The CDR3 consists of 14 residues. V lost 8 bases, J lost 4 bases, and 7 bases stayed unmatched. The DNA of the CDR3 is TGTGCCAGCGGGGGGGGACAGGGCCCAGATACGCAGTATTTT. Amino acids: CASGGGQGPDTQYF.

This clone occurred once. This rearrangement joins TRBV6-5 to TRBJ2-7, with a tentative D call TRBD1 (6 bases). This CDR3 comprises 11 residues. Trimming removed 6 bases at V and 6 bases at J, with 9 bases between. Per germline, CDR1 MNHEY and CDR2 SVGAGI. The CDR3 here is CASSLGAEQYF. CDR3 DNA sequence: TGTGCCAGCAGCTTGGGGGCCGAGCAGTACTTC.

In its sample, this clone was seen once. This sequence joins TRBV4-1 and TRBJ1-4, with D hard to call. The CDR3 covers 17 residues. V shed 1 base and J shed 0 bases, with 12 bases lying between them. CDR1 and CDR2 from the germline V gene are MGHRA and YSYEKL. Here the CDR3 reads CASSQGPLGATNEKLFF. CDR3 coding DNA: TGCGCCAGCAGCCAAGGCCCCCTCGGGGCAACTAATGAAAAACTGTTTTTT.

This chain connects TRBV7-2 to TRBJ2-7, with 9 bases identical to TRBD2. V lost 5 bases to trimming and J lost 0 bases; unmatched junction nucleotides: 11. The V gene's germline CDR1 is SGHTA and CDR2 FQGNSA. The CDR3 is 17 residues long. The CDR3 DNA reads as TGTGCCAGCAGCCCCGGGGGCGGGGGGGCCAGCTCCTACGAGCAGTACTTC. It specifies CASSPGGGGASSYEQYF.

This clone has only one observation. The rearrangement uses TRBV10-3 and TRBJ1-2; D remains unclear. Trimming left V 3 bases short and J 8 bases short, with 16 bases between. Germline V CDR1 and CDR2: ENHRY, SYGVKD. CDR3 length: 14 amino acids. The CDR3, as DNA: TGTGCCATCAGTGACCCGGCGGAGGCGGGAGGCTACACCTTC. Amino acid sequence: CAISDPAEAGGYTF.

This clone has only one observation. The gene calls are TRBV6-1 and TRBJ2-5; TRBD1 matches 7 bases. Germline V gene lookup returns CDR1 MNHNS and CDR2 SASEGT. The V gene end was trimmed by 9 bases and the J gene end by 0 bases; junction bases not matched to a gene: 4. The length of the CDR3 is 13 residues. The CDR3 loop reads CASRGQNQETQYF. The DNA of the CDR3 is TGTGCCAGTAGGGGGCAGAACCAAGAGACCCAGTACTTC.

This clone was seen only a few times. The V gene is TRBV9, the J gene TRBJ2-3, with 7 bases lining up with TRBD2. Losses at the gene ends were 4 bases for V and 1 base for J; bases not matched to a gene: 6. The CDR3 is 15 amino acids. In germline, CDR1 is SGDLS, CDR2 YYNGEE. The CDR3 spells CASSPREGRTDTQYF. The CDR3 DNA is TGTGCCAGCAGCCCTAGGGAGGGGCGCACAGATACGCAGTATTTT.

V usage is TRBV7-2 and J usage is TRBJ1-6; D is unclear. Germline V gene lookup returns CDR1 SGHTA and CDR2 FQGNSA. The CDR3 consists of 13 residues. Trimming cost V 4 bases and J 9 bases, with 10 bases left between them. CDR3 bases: TGTGCCAGCAGCTCCGCTGCGGGTTCACCCCTCCACTTT. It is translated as CASSSAAGSPLHF.

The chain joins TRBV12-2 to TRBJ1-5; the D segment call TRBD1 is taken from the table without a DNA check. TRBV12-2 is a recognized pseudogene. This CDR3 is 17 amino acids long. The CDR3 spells CASRLSLRDSRNQPQHF. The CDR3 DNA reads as TGTGCAAGTCGTTTGAGCCTCCGGGACAGTCGTAATCAGCCCCAGCATTTT.

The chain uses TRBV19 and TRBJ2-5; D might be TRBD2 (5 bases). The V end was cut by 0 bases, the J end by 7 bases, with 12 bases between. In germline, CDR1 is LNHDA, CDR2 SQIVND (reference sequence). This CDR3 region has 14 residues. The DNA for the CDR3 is TGTGCCAGTAGTATAGACGGCGGGCTGGGGACCCAGTACTTC. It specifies CASSIDGGLGTQYF.

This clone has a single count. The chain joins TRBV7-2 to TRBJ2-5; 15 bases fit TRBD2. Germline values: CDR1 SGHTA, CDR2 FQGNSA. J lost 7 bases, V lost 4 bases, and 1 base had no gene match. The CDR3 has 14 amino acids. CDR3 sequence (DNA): TGTGCCAGCAGCTGGACTAGCGGGGGGGGGACCCAGTACTTC. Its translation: CASSWTSGGGTQYF.

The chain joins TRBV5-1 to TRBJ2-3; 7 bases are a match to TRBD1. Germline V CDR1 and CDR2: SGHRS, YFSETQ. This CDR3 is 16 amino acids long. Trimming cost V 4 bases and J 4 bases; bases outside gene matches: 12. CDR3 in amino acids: CASSRADFQGADTQYF. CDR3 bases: TGCGCCAGCAGCCGCGCCGATTTTCAGGGGGCAGATACGCAGTATTTT. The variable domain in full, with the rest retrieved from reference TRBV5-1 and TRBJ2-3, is KAGVTQTPRYLIKTRGQQVTLSCSPISGHRSVSWYQQTPGQGLQFLFEYFSETQRNKGNFPGRFSGRQFSNSRSEMNVSTLELGDSALYLCASSRADFQGADTQYFGPGTRLTVL.

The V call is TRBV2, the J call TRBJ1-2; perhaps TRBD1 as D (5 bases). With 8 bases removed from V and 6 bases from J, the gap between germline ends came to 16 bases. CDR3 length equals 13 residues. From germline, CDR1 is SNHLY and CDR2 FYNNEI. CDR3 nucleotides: TGTGCCAGCTATTATAGTAGGGGCGATGGCTACACCTTC. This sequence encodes CASYYSRGDGYTF.

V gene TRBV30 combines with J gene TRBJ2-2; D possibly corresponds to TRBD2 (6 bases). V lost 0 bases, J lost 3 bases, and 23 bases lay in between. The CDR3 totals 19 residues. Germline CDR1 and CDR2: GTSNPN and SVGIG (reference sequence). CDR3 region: CAWSVHSQVFREDTGELFF. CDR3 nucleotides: TGTGCCTGGAGTGTACATTCTCAGGTCTTCAGGGAGGACACCGGGGAGCTGTTTTTT. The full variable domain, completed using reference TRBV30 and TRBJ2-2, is SQTIHQWPATLVQPVGSPLSLECTVEGTSNPNLYWYRQAAGRGLQLLFYSVGIGQISSEVPQNLSASRPQDRQFILSSKKLLLSDSGFYLCAWSVHSQVFREDTGELFFGEGSRLTVL.

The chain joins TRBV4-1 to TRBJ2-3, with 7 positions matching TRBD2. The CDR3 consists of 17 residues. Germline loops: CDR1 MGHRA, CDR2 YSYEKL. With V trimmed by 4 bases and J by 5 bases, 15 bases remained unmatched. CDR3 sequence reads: CASSPQWSGVGLDTQYF. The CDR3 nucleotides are TGCGCCAGCAGCCCCCAGTGGAGCGGGGTGGGGTTAGATACGCAGTATTTT.

The chain's CDR3 is CASSEGLWTEAFF. The CDR3 DNA follows: TGTGCCAGCAGCGAGGGATTATGGACTGAAGCTTTCTTT. V usage is TRBV7-2 and J usage is TRBJ1-1; D unclear. Deletions cut 5 bases from V and 5 bases from J, with 12 bases between. Looked up from germline, CDR1 is SGHTA and CDR2 is FQGNSA. The CDR3 consists of 13 residues.

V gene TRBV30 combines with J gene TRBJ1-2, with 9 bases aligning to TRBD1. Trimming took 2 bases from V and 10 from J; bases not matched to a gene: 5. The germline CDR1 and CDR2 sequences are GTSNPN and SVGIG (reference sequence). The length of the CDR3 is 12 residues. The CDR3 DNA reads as TGTGCCTGGAGTAAAACAGGGGGCTCCTACACCTTC. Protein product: CAWSKTGGSYTF.

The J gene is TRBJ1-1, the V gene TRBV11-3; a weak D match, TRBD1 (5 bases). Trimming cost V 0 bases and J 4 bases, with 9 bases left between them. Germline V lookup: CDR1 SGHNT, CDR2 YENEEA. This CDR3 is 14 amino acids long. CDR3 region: CASSLDGGATEAFF. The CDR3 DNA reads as TGTGCCAGCAGCTTAGACGGGGGAGCCACTGAAGCTTTCTTT.

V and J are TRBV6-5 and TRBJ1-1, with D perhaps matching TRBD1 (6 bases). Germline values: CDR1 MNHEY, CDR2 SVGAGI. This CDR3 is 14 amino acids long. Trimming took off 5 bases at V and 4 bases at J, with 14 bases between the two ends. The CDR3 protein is CASSDRQGLTEAFF. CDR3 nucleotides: TGTGCCAGCAGTGATAGGCAGGGGCTCACTGAAGCTTTCTTT.